Sequencing of this T cell receptor (beta chain) was carried out in a study of OX40 agonist ivuxolimab in advanced cancers. This clone was found once. The antigen is undetermined. Clones were read by immunoSEQ multiplex PCR, and TCRdb kept only the in-frame ones, dropping some. The data show roughly 60,000 clones, roughly nine tenths seen once. The study, taken as a whole, reports: Certain nonresponders additionally had low normalized T-cell clonal expansion.

The germline V and J ends were trimmed by 1 base and 5 bases, with 14 bases remaining between them. CDR3 length: 15 amino acids. Germline-derived CDR1 and CDR2 are SGHTA and FQGNSA. The clonotype comes from an adult with an advanced solid tumor such as melanoma, head and neck, liver or kidney cancer. This chain links TRBV7-2 with TRBJ2-5, with D perhaps matching TRBD2 (6 bases). The input for sequencing was CD4+ or CD8+ T cells sorted from blood, taken in a trial of the OX40 agonist ivuxolimab. CDR3 nucleotide sequence: TGTGCCAGCAGCTTAGGAGGAGGGGATGGGGAGACCCAGTACTTC. Encoded protein: CASSLGGGDGETQYF.